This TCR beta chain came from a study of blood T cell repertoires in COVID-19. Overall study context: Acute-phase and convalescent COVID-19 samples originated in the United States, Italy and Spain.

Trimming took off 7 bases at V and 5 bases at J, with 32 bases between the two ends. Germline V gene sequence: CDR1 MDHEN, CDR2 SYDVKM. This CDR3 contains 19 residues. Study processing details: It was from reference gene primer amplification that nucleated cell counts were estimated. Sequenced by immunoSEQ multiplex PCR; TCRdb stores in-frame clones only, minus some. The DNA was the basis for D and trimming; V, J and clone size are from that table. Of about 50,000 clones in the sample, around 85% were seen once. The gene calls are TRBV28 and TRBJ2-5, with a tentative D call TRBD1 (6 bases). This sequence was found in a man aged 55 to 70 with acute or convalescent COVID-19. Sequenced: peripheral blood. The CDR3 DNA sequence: TGTGCCAGCACTCCCCCAGGGGCAGGGGAGTTGAAGATAGGCGAGACCCAGTACTTC. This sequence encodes CASTPPGAGELKIGETQYF.